This T cell receptor beta chain was documented in a study of regulatory T cells in long-lasting Graves disease. This CDR3 has 15 amino acids. The V gene lost 6 bases and the J gene lost 0 bases, with 12 bases spanning the gap. CDR1 LNHDA and CDR2 SQIVND come from the germline V gene (reference sequence). Libraries of TCR beta came from iRepertoire HTBI primers plus Arm-PCR of CDR3 regions. TCRdb processed the multiplex PCR reads anew with MiXCR; each CDR3 protein has one entry. The sample consists of 350,000 to 500,000 distinct CDR3 sequences, about 17% of them appearing once. Indicated time point: newly diagnosed GD, antithyroid drugs for less than 3 months. PBMC RNA served as the TCR library source. These same data were also listed under a study on T cells in Graves' hyperthyroidism and ophthalmopathy.

The V call is TRBV19, the J call TRBJ1-5; perhaps TRBD1 as D (5 bases). The sequence was obtained from a woman aged 18-30 years with Graves disease. Sequencing used peripheral blood mononuclear cells (PBMCs), obtained at new diagnosis, from a patient treated with antithyroid drugs. The CDR3: CASRTAISSNQPQHF. For the CDR3, the DNA is TGTGCCAGTAGGACAGCAATTTCTAGCAATCAGCCCCAGCATTTT.